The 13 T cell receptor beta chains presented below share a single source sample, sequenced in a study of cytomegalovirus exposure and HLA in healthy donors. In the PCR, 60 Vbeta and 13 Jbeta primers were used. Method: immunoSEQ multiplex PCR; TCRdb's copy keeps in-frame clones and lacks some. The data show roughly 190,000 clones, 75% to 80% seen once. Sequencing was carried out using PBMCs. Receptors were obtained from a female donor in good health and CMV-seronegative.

The CDR3 sequence: CASTPDGDQPQHF. The CDR3 DNA reads TGTGCCAGCACACCCGACGGGGATCAGCCCCAGCATTTT. This chain uses TRBV6-6 with TRBJ1-5, with D unclear. Trimming removed 7 bases at V and 5 bases at J, with 12 bases between. This CDR3 has 13 residues. Germline V gene sequence: CDR1 MNHNY, CDR2 SVGAGI (reference sequence).

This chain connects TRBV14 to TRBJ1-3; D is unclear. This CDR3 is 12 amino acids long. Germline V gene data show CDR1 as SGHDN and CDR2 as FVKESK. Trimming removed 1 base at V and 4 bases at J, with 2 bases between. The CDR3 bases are TGTGCCAGCAGCCAAGCGGGAAACACCATATATTTT. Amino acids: CASSQAGNTIYF.

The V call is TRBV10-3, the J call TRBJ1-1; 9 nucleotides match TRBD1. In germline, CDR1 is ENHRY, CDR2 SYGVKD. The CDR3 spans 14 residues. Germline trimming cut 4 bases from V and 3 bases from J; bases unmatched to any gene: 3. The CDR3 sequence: CAISGGQGYTEAFF. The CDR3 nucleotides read TGTGCCATCAGTGGGGGACAGGGATACACTGAAGCTTTCTTT.

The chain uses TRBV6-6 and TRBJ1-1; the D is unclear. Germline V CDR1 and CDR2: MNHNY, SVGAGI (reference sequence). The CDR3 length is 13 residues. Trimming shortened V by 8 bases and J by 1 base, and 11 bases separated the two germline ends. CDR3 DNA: TGTGCCAGCTTTATACAGACGAACACTGAAGCTTTCTTT. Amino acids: CASFIQTNTEAFF.

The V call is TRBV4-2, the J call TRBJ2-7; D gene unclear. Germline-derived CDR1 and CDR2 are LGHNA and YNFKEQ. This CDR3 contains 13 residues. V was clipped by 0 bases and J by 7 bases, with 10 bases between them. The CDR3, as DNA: TGTGCCAGCAGCCAAGATATCTTTCAGGAGCAGTACTTC. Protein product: CASSQDIFQEQYF.

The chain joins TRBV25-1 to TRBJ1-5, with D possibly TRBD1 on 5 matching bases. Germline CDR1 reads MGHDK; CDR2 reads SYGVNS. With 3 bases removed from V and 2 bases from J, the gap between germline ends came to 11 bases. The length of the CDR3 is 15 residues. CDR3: CASSDQGFGNQPQHF. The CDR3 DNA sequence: TGTGCCAGCAGTGACCAGGGCTTCGGCAATCAGCCCCAGCATTTT.

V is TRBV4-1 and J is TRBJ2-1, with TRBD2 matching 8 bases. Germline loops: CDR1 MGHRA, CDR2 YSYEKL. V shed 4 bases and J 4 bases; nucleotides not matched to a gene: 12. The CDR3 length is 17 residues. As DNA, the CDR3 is TGCGCCAGCAGCCCCCAGGATACTAGCGGAGCTTACAATGAGCAGTTCTTC. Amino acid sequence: CASSPQDTSGAYNEQFF.

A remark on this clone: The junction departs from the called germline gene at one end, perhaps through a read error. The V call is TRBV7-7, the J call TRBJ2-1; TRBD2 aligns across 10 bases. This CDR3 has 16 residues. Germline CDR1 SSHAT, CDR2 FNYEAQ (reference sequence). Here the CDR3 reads CASSLGLAATYNEQFF. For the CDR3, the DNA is TGTGCTAGCAGCTTAGGACTAGCGGCTACCTACAATGAGCAGTTCTTC.

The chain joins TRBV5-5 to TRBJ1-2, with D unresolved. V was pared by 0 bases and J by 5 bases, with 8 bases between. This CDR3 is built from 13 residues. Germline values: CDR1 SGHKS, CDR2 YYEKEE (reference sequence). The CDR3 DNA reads TGTGCCAGCAGCTTGGGGGCAGATTATGGCTACACCTTC. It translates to CASSLGADYGYTF.

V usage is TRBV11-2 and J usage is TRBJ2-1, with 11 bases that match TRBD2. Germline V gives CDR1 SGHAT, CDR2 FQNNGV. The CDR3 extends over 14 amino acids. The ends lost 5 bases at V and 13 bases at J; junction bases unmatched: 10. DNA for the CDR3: TGTGCCAGCAGCCTCGGCCTAGCGGGGGGCCCTCAGTTCTTC. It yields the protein CASSLGLAGGPQFF.

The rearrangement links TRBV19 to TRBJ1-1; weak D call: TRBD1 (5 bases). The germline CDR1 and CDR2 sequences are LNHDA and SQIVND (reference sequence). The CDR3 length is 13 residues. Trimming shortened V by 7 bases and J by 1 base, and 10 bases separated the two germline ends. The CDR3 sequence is CASTKTGNTEAFF. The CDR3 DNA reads TGTGCCAGTACCAAAACAGGGAACACTGAAGCTTTCTTT. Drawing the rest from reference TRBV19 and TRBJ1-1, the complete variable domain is DGGITQSPKYLFRKEGQNVTLSCEQNLNHDAMYWYRQDPGQGLRLIYYSQIVNDFQKGDIAEGYSVSREKKESFPLTVTSAQKNPTAFYLCASTKTGNTEAFFGQGTRLTVV.

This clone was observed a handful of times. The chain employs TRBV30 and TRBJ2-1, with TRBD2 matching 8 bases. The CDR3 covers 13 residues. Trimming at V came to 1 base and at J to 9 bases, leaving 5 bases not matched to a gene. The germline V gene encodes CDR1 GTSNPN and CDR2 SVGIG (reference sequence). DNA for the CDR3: TGTGCCTGGAGTGGACTAGCGATGAGTGAGCAGTTCTTC. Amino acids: CAWSGLAMSEQFF.

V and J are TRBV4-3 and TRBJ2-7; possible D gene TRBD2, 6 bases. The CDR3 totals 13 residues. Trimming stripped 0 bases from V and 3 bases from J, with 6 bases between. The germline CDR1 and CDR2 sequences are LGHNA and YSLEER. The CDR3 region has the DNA TGCGCCAGCAGCCAAGACGGGAGCTACGAGCAGTACTTC. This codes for CASSQDGSYEQYF.